What follows are 19 T cell receptor beta chains derived from one specimen sequenced in a study of blood T cells in healthy people across ages. Together with a sample-barcoded 5' primer, a J-beta primer mix was included in a second PCR lasting about 7 to 11 cycles. TCRdb itself ran the 5' RACE reads through MiXCR, one entry per CDR3 protein. The sample holds 920,000 or so distinct CDR3 sequences, more than 35% seen once. The sequenced sample consisted of blood. Receptor source: a woman aged 55 to 70 in good health.

A few counts support this clonotype. The V and J genes are TRBV7-8 and TRBJ2-7; D is perhaps TRBD2 (7 bases). CDR1 and CDR2 from the germline V gene are SGHVS and FQNEAQ. This CDR3 comprises 12 residues. V lost 9 bases to trimming and J lost 5 bases, with 14 bases between them. The CDR3 protein is CASNGGLNEQYF. CDR3 bases: TGTGCCAGTAACGGGGGGCTCAACGAGCAGTACTTC. Based on the CDR3 plus reference TRBV7-8 and TRBJ2-7, the full variable domain is GAGVSQSPRYKVAKRGQDVALRCDPISGHVSLFWYQQALGQGPEFLTYFQNEAQLDKSGLPSDRFFAERPEGSVSTLKIQRTQQEDSAVYLCASNGGLNEQYFGPGTRLTVT.

This CDR3 reads CASSSKVNEQFF. As DNA, the CDR3 is TGTGCCAGCAGTTCGAAAGTCAATGAGCAGTTCTTC. The chain employs TRBV27 and TRBJ2-1; D unresolved. CDR1 is MNHEY, CDR2 SMNVEV, per germline (reference sequence). The CDR3 runs 12 residues. The ends were cut back, 4 bases at V and 6 bases at J, with 7 bases in the middle.

This clonotype was counted a single time. The rearrangement uses TRBV20-1 and TRBJ2-1, with a weak D call TRBD1 (5 bases). Trimming took off 0 bases at V and 0 bases at J, with 9 bases between the two ends. This CDR3 is 15 amino acids long. CDR1 is DFQATT and CDR2 is SNEGSKA in the germline V gene (reference sequence). CDR3 region: CSARDPQGSYNEQFF. The CDR3 DNA is TGCAGTGCTAGAGATCCGCAGGGCTCCTACAATGAGCAGTTCTTC.

This rearrangement joins TRBV29-1 to TRBJ2-7; tentative D call: TRBD1 (6 bases). The CDR3 consists of 12 residues. The ends were cut back, 7 bases at V and 4 bases at J, with 14 bases in the middle. Germline V CDR1 and CDR2: SQVTM, ANQGSEA. CDR3 DNA: TGCAGCGGGATGGGGGACACATACGAGCAGTACTTC. This gives the protein CSGMGDTYEQYF.

V usage is TRBV29-1 and J usage is TRBJ2-1; 7 bases match TRBD2. V gave up 5 bases and J gave up 7 bases; unmatched junction bases: 8. CDR1 is SQVTM, CDR2 ANQGSEA, per germline. The CDR3 has 13 residues. In nucleotides, the CDR3 is TGCAGCGTTCGTGGGAGGGCCGAAAATGAGCAGTTCTTC. Translating gives CSVRGRAENEQFF.

The rearrangement uses TRBV20-1 and TRBJ1-2; the match to TRBD1 covers 8 bases. Germline CDR1 is DFQATT and CDR2 is SNEGSKA (reference sequence). With V trimmed by 6 bases and J by 4 bases, 7 bases remained unmatched. The CDR3 contains 13 residues. DNA for the CDR3: TGCAGTGCCAAGGACAGGGTGGCCTATGGCTACACCTTC. This gives the protein CSAKDRVAYGYTF.

This clonotype was counted only a few times. The rearrangement joins TRBV13 to TRBJ2-3; 15 bases line up with TRBD2. Looked up from germline, CDR1 is PRHDT and CDR2 is FYEKMQ (reference sequence). This CDR3 has 18 residues. Germline trimming cut 5 bases from V and 5 bases from J; bases unmatched to any gene: 11. The CDR3 DNA reads as TGTGCCAGCAGCCGGACTAGCGGGAGGGCCGTCATAGGAGATACGCAGTATTTT. This codes for CASSRTSGRAVIGDTQYF.

CDR3 nucleotides: TGTGCCAGCAGGAGGACACCTGCAACTAATGAAAAACTGTTTTTT. Amino acids: CASRRTPATNEKLFF. The rearrangement uses TRBV6-1 and TRBJ1-4; a weak D match, TRBD1 (5 bases). The length of the CDR3 is 15 residues. Germline CDR1 MNHNS, CDR2 SASEGT. Trimming pared 6 bases from V and 0 bases from J, leaving 11 bases between.

This clonotype has a count of ten or more. V gene TRBV12-3 or TRBV12-4 combines with J gene TRBJ2-7; D might be TRBD1 (7 bases). V shed 4 bases and J shed 3 bases, with 19 bases lying between them. The CDR3 spans 16 residues. The CDR3 here is CASSSRQGGPLYEQYF. The CDR3 nucleotides read TGTGCCAGCAGTTCCAGACAGGGAGGTCCTCTCTACGAGCAGTACTTC.

The chain has TRBV3-1 and TRBJ2-7, with 8 positions matching TRBD2. The trim removed 3 bases at V and 5 bases at J, leaving 6 bases unmatched. The CDR3 runs to 14 residues. Germline lookup yields CDR1 LGHDT and CDR2 YNNKEL (reference sequence). CDR3 sequence: CASSQTGTRNEQYF. The CDR3 coding sequence is TGTGCCAGCAGCCAGACCGGGACTAGGAACGAGCAGTACTTC.

V and J are TRBV7-9 and TRBJ2-1; D is unclear. The ends were cut back, 4 bases at V and 3 bases at J, with 13 bases in the middle. CDR3 size: 15 residues. The germline V gene has CDR1 SEHNR and CDR2 FQNEAQ (reference sequence). In nucleotides, the CDR3 is TGTGCCAGCAGCTCCCCGGCGGAGAACTACAATGAGCAGTTCTTC. Its translation: CASSSPAENYNEQFF.

This clonotype was observed a handful of times. The chain links TRBV7-9 to TRBJ2-6; 9 bases fit TRBD1. Trimming removed 5 bases from V and 2 bases from J; junction bases left unmatched: 13. Germline V CDR1 and CDR2: SEHNR, FQNEAQ (reference sequence). This CDR3 has 19 amino acids. The CDR3: CASSQKGGTGNAGANVLTF. The CDR3, as DNA: TGTGCCAGCAGCCAAAAGGGGGGGACAGGGAACGCTGGGGCCAACGTCCTGACTTTC.

This clonotype was found a few times. V and J are TRBV28 and TRBJ2-3; tentatively, D is TRBD1 or TRBD2 (5 bases each). Germline assignment: CDR1 MDHEN and CDR2 SYDVKM. With 5 bases removed from V and 2 bases from J, the gap between germline ends came to 14 bases. The length of the CDR3 is 15 residues. The CDR3 DNA follows: TGTGCCAGCAGTAACCCGGGACCAAACACAGATACGCAGTATTTT. Protein product: CASSNPGPNTDTQYF.

The V and J genes are TRBV20-1 and TRBJ2-3; possibly TRBD2 for D (6 bases). The length of the CDR3 is 12 residues. Germline V gene lookup returns CDR1 DFQATT and CDR2 SNEGSKA (reference sequence). CDR3 region: CSGRGTGDTQYF. The CDR3 nucleotides are TGCAGCGGTCGGGGGACGGGAGATACGCAGTATTTT.

In its sample, this clonotype was seen a few times. V and J are TRBV2 and TRBJ1-6; D is unclear. The germline V and J ends were trimmed by 6 bases and 5 bases, with 11 bases remaining between them. CDR3 length: 14 residues. Germline CDR1 and CDR2: SNHLY and FYNNEI. The CDR3 DNA sequence: TGTGCCAGCAGGGGCGGGGTTAATAATTCACCCCTCCACTTT. It translates to CASRGGVNNSPLHF.

The chain is built from TRBV27 and TRBJ2-4; TRBD2 is a possible D gene (5 bases). V lost 5 bases and J 6 bases, leaving 17 bases between the germline ends. CDR3 size: 15 residues. Germline lookup yields CDR1 MNHEY and CDR2 SMNVEV (reference sequence). This CDR3 is CASSPIGLNLNIQYF. The CDR3 DNA is TGTGCCAGCAGTCCGATCGGACTCAACTTAAACATTCAGTACTTC.

This clonotype showed up many times. The V and J genes are TRBV20-1 and TRBJ2-5; D not resolved. The CDR3 has 12 residues. The V gene lost 3 bases and the J gene lost 4 bases, with 9 bases spanning the gap. Germline V CDR1 and CDR2: DFQATT, SNEGSKA (reference sequence). The CDR3 protein is CSARAYAETQYF. The CDR3 DNA is TGCAGTGCTAGGGCGTACGCAGAGACCCAGTACTTC.

This sequence joins TRBV6-2 or TRBV6-3 and TRBJ2-7; D perhaps matches TRBD2 (6 bases). Germline CDR1 MNHEY, CDR2 SVGEGT. V lost 0 bases, J lost 6 bases, and 21 bases lay in between. The CDR3 sequence is 17 residues long. The chain's CDR3 is CASSYSIGAGRRIEQYF. The CDR3 bases are TGTGCCAGCAGTTACTCGATCGGGGCGGGGCGCCGCATCGAGCAGTACTTC.

This clonotype was seen only a few times. The V call is TRBV6-2 or TRBV6-3, the J call TRBJ2-7; D gene unclear. V was pared by 5 bases and J by 3 bases, with 8 bases between. The germline gives CDR1 MNHEY, CDR2 SVGEGT. The CDR3 totals 12 residues. Written as DNA, the CDR3 is TGTGCCAGCAGTAACGGGTACTACGAGCAGTACTTC. Its translation is CASSNGYYEQYF.